Below, 32 T cell receptor beta chains from the same sample are listed, as sequenced in a study of cytomegalovirus exposure and HLA in healthy donors. The protocol was immunoSEQ multiplex PCR, while the TCRdb copy is restricted to in-frame clones and leaves out a portion. The sample shows tens of thousands of clones, 80% to 95% of them seen only once. Input material: PBMCs. The receptors here all came from a woman under 40 in good health and CMV-seronegative.

The V and J genes are TRBV28 and TRBJ1-1, with TRBD1 identical over 8 bases. The CDR3 has 15 amino acids. V shed 4 bases, J shed 11 bases, and the junction held 15 bases outside the gene matches. Germline V lookup: CDR1 MDHEN, CDR2 SYDVKM. This chain's CDR3 is CASSSTPGQATGAFF. CDR3 coding DNA: TGTGCCAGCAGTTCTACCCCGGGACAGGCCACCGGTGCTTTCTTT.

The J gene is TRBJ1-1, the V gene TRBV2; D uncertain. CDR3 size: 11 residues. CDR1 and CDR2 (germline): SNHLY, FYNNEI. The germline V and J ends were trimmed by 4 bases and 8 bases, with 8 bases remaining between them. This CDR3 is CASSAAREAFF. In DNA, the CDR3 is TGTGCCAGCAGTGCCGCCCGGGAAGCTTTCTTT.

The V and J genes are TRBV5-1 and TRBJ2-7, with D perhaps matching TRBD1 (6 bases). The length of the CDR3 is 14 residues. Germline CDR1 SGHRS, CDR2 YFSETQ. V lost 5 bases to trimming and J lost 1 base, with 13 bases between them. The CDR3 spells CASSRARGSYEQYF. The CDR3 coding sequence is TGCGCCAGCAGTCGGGCCAGGGGATCCTACGAGCAGTACTTC.

This sequence joins TRBV19 and TRBJ1-1; no definite D call. The CDR3 sequence is 14 residues long. Germline lookup yields CDR1 LNHDA and CDR2 SQIVND (reference sequence). V lost 4 bases, J lost 2 bases, and 11 bases lay in between. The DNA for the CDR3 is TGTGCCAGTAGTACCCCGACACCTAACACTGAAGCTTTCTTT. This sequence encodes CASSTPTPNTEAFF.

This chain connects TRBV7-6 to TRBJ1-2, with D hard to call. V gave up 3 bases and J gave up 6 bases, with 17 bases separating them. CDR3 length: 15 amino acids. In germline, CDR1 is SGHVS, CDR2 FNYEAQ. CDR3 sequence (DNA): TGTGCCAGCAGCTTGGGAACCAGCAGGAGGGATGGCTACACCTTC. Protein: CASSLGTSRRDGYTF. Full variable domain (missing parts from reference TRBV7-6 and TRBJ1-2): GAGVSQSPRYKVTKRGQDVALRCDPISGHVSLYWYRQALGQGPEFLTYFNYEAQQDKSGLPNDRFSAERPEGSISTLTIQRTEQRDSAMYRCASSLGTSRRDGYTFGSGTRLTVV.

The V and J genes are TRBV7-2 and TRBJ1-1, with 7 bases identical to TRBD1. Trimming removed 2 bases from V and 5 bases from J; junction bases left unmatched: 11. Germline CDR1 reads SGHTA; CDR2 reads FQGNSA. The CDR3 consists of 16 residues. The CDR3 DNA is TGTGCCAGCAGCTTATATCAGGGGGTAAAAAGGACTGAAGCTTTCTTT. Its translation is CASSLYQGVKRTEAFF.

The chain combines TRBV5-5 with TRBJ2-1; D may be TRBD1 (5 bases). In germline, CDR1 is SGHKS, CDR2 YYEKEE (reference sequence). This CDR3 comprises 16 residues. Trimming removed 4 bases from V and 4 bases from J, with 18 bases in between. The CDR3 region is CASSRLQAKGYNEQFF. In DNA form, the CDR3 reads TGTGCCAGCAGCCGCCTACAGGCCAAAGGGTACAATGAGCAGTTCTTC. Full variable domain (rest looked up from reference TRBV5-5 and TRBJ2-1): DAGVTQSPTHLIKTRGQQVTLRCSPISGHKSVSWYQQVLGQGPQFIFQYYEKEERGRGNFPDRFSARQFPNYSSELNVNALLLGDSALYLCASSRLQAKGYNEQFFGPGTRLTVL.

This chain uses TRBV15 with TRBJ2-5; 9 nucleotides match TRBD2. From germline, CDR1 is LNHNV and CDR2 YYDKDF (reference sequence). There are 15 residues in the CDR3. Losses at the gene ends were 7 bases for V and 1 base for J; bases not matched to a gene: 7. This chain's CDR3 is CATTMPGLAQETQYF. The CDR3 nucleotides are TGTGCCACCACTATGCCGGGACTAGCCCAAGAGACCCAGTACTTC.

The count of this clone is one. The V call is TRBV6-1, the J call TRBJ1-1; tentative D call: TRBD1 (6 bases). V shed 2 bases and J shed 4 bases, with 11 bases lying between them. CDR3 length: 14 residues. Germline assignment: CDR1 MNHNS and CDR2 SASEGT. In DNA, the CDR3 is TGTGCCAGCAGTGAACGGGGGGGCGGCACTGAAGCTTTCTTT. It is translated as CASSERGGGTEAFF.

This chain uses TRBV5-6 with TRBJ1-1; the D is unclear. There are 13 residues in the CDR3. Germline V lookup: CDR1 SGHDT, CDR2 YYEEEE. Trimming removed 4 bases from V and 9 bases from J, with 16 bases in between. The CDR3 loop is CASSPKQTAKAFF. Written as DNA, the CDR3 is TGTGCCAGCAGCCCAAAGCAAACCGCCAAAGCTTTCTTT.

The chain joins TRBV13 to TRBJ2-7, with D possibly being TRBD2 (6 bases). V was trimmed by 5 bases and J by 6 bases, leaving 17 bases between them. There are 14 residues in the CDR3. Germline-derived CDR1 and CDR2 are PRHDT and FYEKMQ (reference sequence). CDR3 bases: TGTGCCAGCAGCCTACCGGGGGAAGATGTCGAGCAGTACTTC. This codes for CASSLPGEDVEQYF.

The CDR3, as DNA: TGTGCCTGGAGTGTACTTCCAGGTTTCAATCAGCCCCAGCATTTT. It encodes CAWSVLPGFNQPQHF. This chain connects TRBV30 to TRBJ1-5; D is unresolved. The length of the CDR3 is 15 residues. Trimming stripped 0 bases from V and 3 bases from J, with 12 bases between. Germline values: CDR1 GTSNPN, CDR2 SVGIG (reference sequence).

This clone was recorded a few times. The CDR3 ends on some other residue instead of the conserved phenylalanine or tryptophan, so this is likely a read error. The DNA is left out, because the CDR3 cannot be placed on it with certainty; the CDR3 is given as TCRdb lists it. The J gene is TRBJ1-1, the V gene TRBV28; the D call TRBD1 from the table was never checked on the DNA. The germline V gene encodes CDR1 MDHEN and CDR2 SYDVKM. The CDR3 region is 15 residues in length, termini included. The CDR3 reads CASSPSAGQGVAGPV.

This rearrangement joins TRBV9 to TRBJ1-4; the D is unclear. CDR1 SGDLS and CDR2 YYNGEE come from the germline V gene. The CDR3 covers 14 residues. Trimming pared 0 bases from V and 4 bases from J, leaving 7 bases between. The CDR3 region has the DNA TGTGCCAGCAGCGTAGACCAGAATAATGAAAAACTGTTTTTT. Protein sequence: CASSVDQNNEKLFF.

The chain combines TRBV7-9 with TRBJ1-1, with D maybe TRBD1 (6 bases). Germline values: CDR1 SEHNR, CDR2 FQNEAQ (reference sequence). The CDR3 is 14 amino acids. V was shortened by 5 bases and J by 5 bases, with 15 bases between the two germline ends. The CDR3 here is CASSPEQGRTEAFF. The CDR3 region has the DNA TGTGCCAGCAGCCCAGAACAGGGAAGAACTGAAGCTTTCTTT.

The V and J genes are TRBV4-1 and TRBJ2-1; 13 positions match TRBD2. CDR1 is MGHRA, CDR2 YSYEKL, per germline. V lost 4 bases, J lost 7 bases, and 19 bases stayed unmatched. CDR3 length: 20 amino acids. This CDR3 reads CASSPPRGTSGIRVINEQFF. The CDR3 bases are TGCGCCAGCAGCCCCCCCCGCGGGACTAGCGGGATAAGGGTAATAAATGAGCAGTTCTTC.

The V and J genes are TRBV7-9 and TRBJ2-7, with a tentative D call TRBD1 (5 bases). With 3 bases removed from V and 2 bases from J, the gap between germline ends came to 8 bases. This CDR3 has 13 residues. Looked up from germline, CDR1 is SEHNR and CDR2 is FQNEAQ (reference sequence). The CDR3 spells CASSLDTTYEQYF. CDR3 nucleotide sequence: TGTGCCAGCAGCTTGGACACGACCTACGAGCAGTACTTC.

The V call is TRBV11-3, the J call TRBJ2-5, with D possibly being TRBD2 (5 bases). Looked up from germline, CDR1 is SGHNT and CDR2 is YENEEA. Trimming pared 5 bases from V and 4 bases from J, leaving 11 bases between. This CDR3 is 13 amino acids long. The CDR3 sequence: CASSPSGLETQYF. CDR3 in DNA: TGTGCCAGCAGCCCCTCGGGGTTAGAGACCCAGTACTTC.

V gene TRBV30 combines with J gene TRBJ2-3; 8 nucleotides line up with TRBD1. CDR3 length: 14 amino acids. Germline CDR1 reads GTSNPN; CDR2 reads SVGIG (reference sequence). With V trimmed by 3 bases and J by 2 bases, 4 bases remained unmatched. The CDR3 sequence is CAWSDRGPTDTQYF. CDR3 DNA sequence: TGTGCCTGGAGCGACAGGGGACCCACAGATACGCAGTATTTT.

The V call is TRBV7-2, the J call TRBJ1-2, with 9 positions matching TRBD1. The J segment lost 5 bases and the V segment lost 4 bases, leaving 11 bases of the junction unmatched. CDR3 length: 16 residues. Germline lookup yields CDR1 SGHTA and CDR2 FQGNSA. The CDR3 sequence: CASSSRDREVPYGYTF. The CDR3 bases are TGTGCCAGCAGCTCCCGGGACAGGGAAGTACCTTATGGCTACACCTTC. Combining the CDR3 with reference TRBV7-2 and TRBJ1-2 gives the whole variable domain GAGVSQSPSNKVTEKGKDVELRCDPISGHTALYWYRQSLGQGLEFLIYFQGNSAPDKSGLPSDRFSAERTGGSVSTLTIQRTQQEDSAVYLCASSSRDREVPYGYTFGSGTRLTVV.

This chain connects TRBV7-8 to TRBJ2-4, with D perhaps matching TRBD2 (6 bases). V was pared by 5 bases and J by 7 bases, with 21 bases between. CDR3 length: 16 amino acids. Germline V lookup: CDR1 SGHVS, CDR2 FQNEAQ. The CDR3 DNA reads as TGTGCCAGCAGCCCCTTGGGGGGAGGCAGAGGGAACATTCAGTACTTC. It codes for CASSPLGGGRGNIQYF.

V is TRBV19 and J is TRBJ1-5, with 8 bases matching TRBD1. The length of the CDR3 is 14 residues. J was trimmed by 8 bases and V by 6 bases; bases with no gene match: 9. CDR1 is LNHDA, CDR2 SQIVND, per germline (reference sequence). The CDR3 loop reads CASSPDREGKPQHF. DNA for the CDR3: TGTGCCAGTAGCCCGGACAGGGAAGGGAAGCCCCAGCATTTT.

The V call is TRBV7-2, the J call TRBJ1-1; D perhaps matches TRBD1 (5 bases). CDR3 size: 17 residues. Germline-derived CDR1 and CDR2 are SGHTA and FQGNSA. Trimming stripped 4 bases from V and 5 bases from J, with 23 bases between. The CDR3 region is CASSSPTRQGVGTEAFF. The CDR3 DNA follows: TGTGCCAGCAGCTCGCCCACCCGCCAGGGCGTTGGGACTGAAGCTTTCTTT.

CDR3 sequence: CAWSVQGSQPQHF. DNA of the CDR3: TGTGCCTGGAGTGTACAGGGGAGTCAGCCCCAGCATTTT. The chain links TRBV30 to TRBJ1-5; 7 bases fit TRBD1. Germline trimming cut 0 bases from V and 6 bases from J; bases unmatched to any gene: 2. The germline gives CDR1 GTSNPN, CDR2 SVGIG (reference sequence). The CDR3 length is 13 residues.

This rearrangement joins TRBV11-2 to TRBJ1-2; 7 nucleotides line up with TRBD1. The CDR3 runs to 13 residues. V lost 4 bases to trimming and J lost 4 bases; unmatched junction nucleotides: 3. Germline loops: CDR1 SGHAT, CDR2 FQNNGV. CDR3 coding DNA: TGTGCCAGCAGCTCAGGGGGAGGCTATGGCTACACCTTC. It is translated as CASSSGGGYGYTF.

The V and J genes are TRBV18 and TRBJ1-2, with D possibly TRBD1 on 5 matching bases. V lost 2 bases and J 4 bases, leaving 17 bases between the germline ends. The CDR3 totals 16 residues. The V gene's germline CDR1 is KGHSH and CDR2 LQKENI. The CDR3 bases are TGTGCCAGCTCACCATCCCCAAGCAGGGTGGGCTATGGCTACACCTTC. It specifies CASSPSPSRVGYGYTF.

This chain uses TRBV13 with TRBJ1-3, with 9 bases fitting TRBD1. CDR3 size: 17 residues. Germline V lookup: CDR1 PRHDT, CDR2 FYEKMQ (reference sequence). V was clipped by 5 bases and J by 0 bases; unmatched bases: 8. The DNA of the CDR3 is TGTGCCAGCAGCCCTCGGGACAGGGCCTTCTCTGGAAACACCATATATTTT. Translation gives CASSPRDRAFSGNTIYF.

The V gene is TRBV19, the J gene TRBJ1-5; perhaps TRBD1 as D (5 bases). The CDR3 has 15 residues. From germline, CDR1 is LNHDA and CDR2 SQIVND (reference sequence). V was cut by 9 bases and J by 6 bases, with 21 bases left in between. The CDR3 reads CASTTSKIGGQPQHF. In nucleotides, the CDR3 is TGTGCCAGCACGACTAGTAAAATTGGGGGTCAGCCCCAGCATTTT.

The rearrangement links TRBV19 to TRBJ2-5; D possibly corresponds to TRBD1 (6 bases). Trimming shortened V by 5 bases and J by 5 bases, and 21 bases separated the two germline ends. The germline V gene has CDR1 LNHDA and CDR2 SQIVND (reference sequence). The CDR3 runs 16 residues. CDR3 nucleotide sequence: TGTGCCAGTAGTTGGCTGGCAGGGGCGGTCCGCGAGACCCAGTACTTC. As protein: CASSWLAGAVRETQYF.

The rearrangement uses TRBV10-3 and TRBJ2-2; 7 nucleotides align to TRBD1. Germline V gene lookup returns CDR1 ENHRY and CDR2 SYGVKD. The CDR3 runs 15 residues. Trimming cost V 6 bases and J 4 bases; bases outside gene matches: 8. CDR3 in DNA: TGTGCCATCAGGGGTACAGGGGAGAGCACCGGGGAGCTGTTTTTT. Translating it yields CAIRGTGESTGELFF.

The J gene is TRBJ2-7, the V gene TRBV5-3; D not resolved. TRBV5-3 carries the ORF label, with uncertain function. The CDR3 spans 15 residues. Trimming removed 4 bases at V and 4 bases at J, with 18 bases between. The CDR3 loop is CARSPRSGFGYEQYF. CDR3 sequence (DNA): TGTGCCAGAAGCCCTAGGAGTGGGTTCGGTTACGAGCAGTACTTC.

The chain carries TRBV12-5 and TRBJ2-7, with TRBD2 identical over 13 bases. The CDR3 is 20 residues long. Germline CDR1 and CDR2: LGHNT and FRNRAP. After removal of 0 bases from V and 1 base from J, the junction contained 12 bases not matched to a gene. The CDR3 DNA follows: TGTGCTAGTGGTTTGGTACGTCAGGAGACTAGCGGGGGGAGATCCTACGAGCAGTACTTC. This gives the protein CASGLVRQETSGGRSYEQYF.